Below, one TCR beta chain is given with its context. The same CDR3 also results from other DNA sequences found in this sample. The data originate from a study of Ad26.COV2.S vaccination and SARS-CoV-2 variants. Germline loops: CDR1 SGHRS, CDR2 YFSETQ. The CDR3 runs 14 residues. Trimming left V 0 bases short and J 3 bases short, with 9 bases between. Indicated treatment: around 19 received Ad26.COV2.S at low or high dose, single or two shots; 5 received placebo; per-sample allocation not given. The investigators took samples on day 63 after the first vaccine or placebo injection. Measured with immunoSEQ multiplex PCR; TCRdb has only the in-frame clones, and not every one. The sample consists of 300,000 to 400,000 clones, 85% of them appearing once.

The origin of this receptor is a person aged 18 to 65 who received the Ad26.COV2.S COVID-19 vaccine or a placebo. The rearrangement links TRBV5-1 to TRBJ1-1; perhaps TRBD1 as D (5 bases). The sequencing here drew on peripheral blood, taken in a trial of Ad26.COV2.S vaccine versus placebo. The CDR3 nucleotides read TGCGCCAGCAGCTTGGTAGTAGGGGACACTGAAGCTTTCTTT. Translation gives CASSLVVGDTEAFF.